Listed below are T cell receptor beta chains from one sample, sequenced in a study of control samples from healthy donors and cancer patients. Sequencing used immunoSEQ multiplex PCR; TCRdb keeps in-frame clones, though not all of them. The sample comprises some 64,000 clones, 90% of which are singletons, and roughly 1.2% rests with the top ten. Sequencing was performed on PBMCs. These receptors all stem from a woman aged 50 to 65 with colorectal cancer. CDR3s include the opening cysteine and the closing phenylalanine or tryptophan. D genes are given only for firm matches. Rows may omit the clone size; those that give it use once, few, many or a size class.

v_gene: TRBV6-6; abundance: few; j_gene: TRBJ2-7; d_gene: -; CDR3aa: CASSRSRTRKKGGDYEQYF; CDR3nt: TGTGCCAGCAGCCGATCACGAACACGTAAAAAGGGCGGGGACTACGAGCAGTACTTC
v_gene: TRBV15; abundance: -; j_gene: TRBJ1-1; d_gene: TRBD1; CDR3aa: CATQADRGANQPEAFF; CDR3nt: TGTGCCACCCAGGCCGACAGGGGCGCTAATCAGCCTGAAGCTTTCTTT
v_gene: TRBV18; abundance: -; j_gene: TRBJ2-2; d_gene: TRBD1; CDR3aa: CASSPTGQGAITGELFF; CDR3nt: TGTGCCAGCTCACCAACAGGACAGGGGGCTATTACCGGGGAGCTGTTTTTT
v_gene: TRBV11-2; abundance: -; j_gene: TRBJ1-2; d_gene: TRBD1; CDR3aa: CASSAGTGFSYGYTF; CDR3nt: TGTGCCAGCAGCGCCGGGACAGGGTTTAGCTATGGCTACACCTTC
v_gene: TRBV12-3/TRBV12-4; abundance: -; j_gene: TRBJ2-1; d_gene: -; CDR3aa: CASRPGAYNEQFF; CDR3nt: TGTGCCAGCAGACCCGGGGCCTACAATGAGCAGTTCTTC
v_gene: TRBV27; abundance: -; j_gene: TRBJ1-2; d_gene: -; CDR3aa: CASGTTADNYGYTF; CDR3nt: TGTGCCAGCGGAACGACAGCCGACAACTATGGCTACACCTTC
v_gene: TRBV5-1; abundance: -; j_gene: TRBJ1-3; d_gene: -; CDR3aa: CASKPPSGNTIYF; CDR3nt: TGCGCCAGCAAGCCTCCCTCTGGAAACACCATATATTTT
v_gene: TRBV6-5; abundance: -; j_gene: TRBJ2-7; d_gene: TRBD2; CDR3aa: CASSISGATSYEQYF; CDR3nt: TGTGCCAGCAGTATTAGCGGGGCCACCTCCTACGAGCAGTACTTC
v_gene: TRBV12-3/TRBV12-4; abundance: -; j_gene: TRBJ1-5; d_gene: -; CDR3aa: CASSLSDLGTQHF; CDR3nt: TGTGCCAGCAGTTTGAGTGACCTAGGGACCCAGCATTTT
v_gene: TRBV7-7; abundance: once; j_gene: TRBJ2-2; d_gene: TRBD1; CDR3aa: CASSSGTVNTGELFF; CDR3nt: TGTGCTAGCAGCTCCGGGACAGTGAACACCGGGGAGCTGTTTTTT
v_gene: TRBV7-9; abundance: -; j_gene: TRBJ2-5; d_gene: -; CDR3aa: CASSSLLLAVVTQTQYF; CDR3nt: TGTGCCAGCAGCTCACTCCTGTTGGCAGTAGTAACGCAGACCCAGTACTTC
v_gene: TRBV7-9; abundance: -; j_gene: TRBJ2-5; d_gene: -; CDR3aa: CASSTLQRTAQETQYF; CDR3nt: TGTGCCAGCAGCACACTTCAAAGGACAGCCCAAGAGACCCAGTACTTC
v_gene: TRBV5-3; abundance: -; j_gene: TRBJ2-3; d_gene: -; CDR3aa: CARSSRTSSTDTQYF; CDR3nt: TGTGCCAGAAGCTCCCGGACCTCTAGCACAGATACGCAGTATTTT
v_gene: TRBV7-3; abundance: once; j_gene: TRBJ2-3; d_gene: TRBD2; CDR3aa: CASSSGTSGRAETDTQYF; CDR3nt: TGTGCCAGCAGCTCCGGGACTAGCGGGAGGGCCGAGACAGATACGCAGTATTTT
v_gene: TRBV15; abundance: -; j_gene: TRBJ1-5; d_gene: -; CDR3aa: CATSRGQPTKWPQHF; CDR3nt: TGTGCCACCAGCAGAGGACAGCCGACCAAGTGGCCCCAGCATTTT
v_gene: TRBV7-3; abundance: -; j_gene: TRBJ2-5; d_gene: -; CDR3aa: CASSLAAGQETQYF; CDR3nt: TGTGCCAGCAGCCTTGCGGCGGGGCAAGAGACCCAGTACTTC
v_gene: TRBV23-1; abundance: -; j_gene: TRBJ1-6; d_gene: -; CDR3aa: CASRAGSLNSPLHF; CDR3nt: TGCGCCAGCAGGGCGGGATCATTAAATTCACCCCTCCACTTT
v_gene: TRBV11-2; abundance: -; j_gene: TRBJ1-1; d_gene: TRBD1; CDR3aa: CASRRRTGTDTEAFF; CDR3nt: TGTGCCAGCAGAAGAAGGACAGGGACCGACACTGAAGCTTTCTTT
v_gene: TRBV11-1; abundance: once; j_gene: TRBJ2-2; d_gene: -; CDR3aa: CASSRTANTGELFF; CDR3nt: TGTGCCAGCAGCCGGACAGCCAACACCGGGGAGCTGTTTTTT
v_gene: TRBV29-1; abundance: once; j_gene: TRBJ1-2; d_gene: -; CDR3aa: CSVEVGSSYGYTF; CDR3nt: TGCAGCGTTGAAGTGGGGTCTAGCTATGGCTACACCTTC
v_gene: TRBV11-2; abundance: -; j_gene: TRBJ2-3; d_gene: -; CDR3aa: CASSLEGQGTDTQYF; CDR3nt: TGTGCCAGCAGCTTAGAGGGCCAAGGCACAGATACGCAGTATTTT
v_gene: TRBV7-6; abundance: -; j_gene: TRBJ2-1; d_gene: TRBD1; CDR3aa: CASSFSDRNGEQFF; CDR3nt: TGTGCCAGCAGCTTTTCGGACAGGAATGGTGAGCAGTTCTTC
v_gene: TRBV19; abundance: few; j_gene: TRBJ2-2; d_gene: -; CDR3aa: CASNARGNTGELFF; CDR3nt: TGTGCCAGTAATGCTAGAGGGAACACCGGGGAGCTGTTTTTT
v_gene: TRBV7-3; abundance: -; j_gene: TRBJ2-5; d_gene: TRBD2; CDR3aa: CASSGGRAGETQYF; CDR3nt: TGTGCCAGCAGCGGCGGGAGGGCCGGGGAGACCCAGTACTTC
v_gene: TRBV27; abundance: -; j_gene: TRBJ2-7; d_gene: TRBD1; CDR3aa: CASSLGTDTYEQYF; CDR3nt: TGTGCCAGCAGCCTCGGGACAGATACCTACGAGCAGTACTTC
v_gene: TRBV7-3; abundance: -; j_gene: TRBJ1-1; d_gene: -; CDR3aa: CARGPGQNTEAFF; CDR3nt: TGTGCCCGGGGTCCAGGGCAGAACACTGAAGCTTTCTTT
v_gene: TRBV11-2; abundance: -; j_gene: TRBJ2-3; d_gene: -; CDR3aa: CASSLNGIRTDTQYF; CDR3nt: TGTGCCAGCAGCTTAAATGGCATTAGGACAGATACGCAGTATTTT
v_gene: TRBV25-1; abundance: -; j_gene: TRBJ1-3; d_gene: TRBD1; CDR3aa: CASSSFAGQADSGNTIYF; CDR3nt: TGTGCCAGCAGTTCCTTCGCGGGACAGGCGGACTCTGGAAACACCATATATTTT
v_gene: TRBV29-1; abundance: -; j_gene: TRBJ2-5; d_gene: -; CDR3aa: CSVSGHQETQYF; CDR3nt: TGCAGCGTTAGCGGGCACCAAGAGACCCAGTACTTC
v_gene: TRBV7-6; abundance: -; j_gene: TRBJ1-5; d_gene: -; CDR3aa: CASSLDGETNQPQHF; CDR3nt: TGTGCCAGCAGCTTAGACGGGGAAACCAATCAGCCCCAGCATTTT
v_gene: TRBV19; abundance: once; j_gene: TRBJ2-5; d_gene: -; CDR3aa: CASSGQLLETQYF; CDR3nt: TGTGCCAGTAGTGGGCAATTATTAGAGACCCAGTACTTC
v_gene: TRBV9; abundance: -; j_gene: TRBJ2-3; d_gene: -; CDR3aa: CASSGSSPFVGGIGTDTQYF; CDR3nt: TGTGCCAGCAGCGGTAGTTCTCCCTTTGTCGGCGGGATCGGCACAGATACGCAGTATTTT
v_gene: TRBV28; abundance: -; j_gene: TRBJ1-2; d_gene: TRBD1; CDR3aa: CASSFQDRVGGYTF; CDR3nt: TGTGCCAGCAGTTTTCAGGACAGGGTGGGGGGCTACACCTTC
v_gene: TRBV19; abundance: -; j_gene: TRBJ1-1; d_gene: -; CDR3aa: CASSIGRGTEAFF; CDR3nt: TGTGCCAGTAGTATCGGGAGGGGCACTGAAGCTTTCTTT
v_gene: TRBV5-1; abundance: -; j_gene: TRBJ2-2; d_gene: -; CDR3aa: CASSSFPAGEGTNTGELFF; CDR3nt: TGCGCCAGCAGCTCGTTCCCGGCGGGAGAAGGGACAAACACCGGGGAGCTGTTTTTT
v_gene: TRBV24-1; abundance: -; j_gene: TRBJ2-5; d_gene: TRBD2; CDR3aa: CATSDPGMGGSETQYF; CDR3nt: TGTGCCACCAGTGACCCGGGCATGGGAGGGTCGGAGACCCAGTACTTC
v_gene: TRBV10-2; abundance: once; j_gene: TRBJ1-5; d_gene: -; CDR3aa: CASSDEGYQPQHF; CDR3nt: TGCGCCAGCAGTGATGAAGGGTATCAGCCCCAGCATTTT
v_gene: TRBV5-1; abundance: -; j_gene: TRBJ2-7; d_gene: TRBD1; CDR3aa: CASSRDRAKFEQYF; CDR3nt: TGCGCCAGCAGCCGGGACAGGGCGAAGTTCGAGCAGTACTTC
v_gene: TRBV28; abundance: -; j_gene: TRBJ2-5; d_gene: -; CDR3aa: CASRGTETQYF; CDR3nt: TGTGCCAGCAGGGGAACGGAGACCCAGTACTTC
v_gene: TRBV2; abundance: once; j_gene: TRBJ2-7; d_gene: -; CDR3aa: CASSDPRGRGDEQYF; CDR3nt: TGTGCCAGCAGTGATCCCCGGGGCAGGGGAGACGAGCAGTACTTC
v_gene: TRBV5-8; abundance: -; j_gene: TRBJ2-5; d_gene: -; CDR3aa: CASSSVSFRGETQYF; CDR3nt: TGTGCCAGCAGCTCGGTTAGCTTCCGAGGGGAGACCCAGTACTTC
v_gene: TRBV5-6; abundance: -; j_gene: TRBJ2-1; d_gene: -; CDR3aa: CASSLAFLGNEQFF; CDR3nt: TGTGCCAGCAGCTTGGCCTTTTTGGGCAATGAGCAGTTCTTC
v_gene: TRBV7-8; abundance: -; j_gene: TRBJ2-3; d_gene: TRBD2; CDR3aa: CASSSSGRTDTQYF; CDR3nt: TGTGCCAGCAGTTCTAGCGGCCGCACAGATACGCAGTATTTT
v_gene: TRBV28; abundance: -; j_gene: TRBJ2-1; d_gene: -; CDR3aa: CASRPGPHYYEQFF; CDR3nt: TGTGCCAGCAGGCCAGGGCCCCACTATTATGAGCAGTTCTTC
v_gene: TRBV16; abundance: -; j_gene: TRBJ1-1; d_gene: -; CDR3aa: CASSVSRRVKLRLNTEAFF; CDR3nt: TGTGCCAGCAGCGTCTCCCGCAGGGTGAAATTGAGATTGAACACTGAAGCTTTCTTT
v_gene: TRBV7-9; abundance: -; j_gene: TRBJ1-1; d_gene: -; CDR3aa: CASSLARTNTEAFF; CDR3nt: TGTGCCAGCAGCTTAGCCAGGACGAACACTGAAGCTTTCTTT